This is a list of T cell receptor beta chains from one sample in a study of metastatic and nonmetastatic thyroid tumors. TCRdb re-clonotyped the PCR reads through MiXCR. The sample has roughly 72,000 clones, roughly 18% seen once. Input material: blood. These receptors originate from a female donor with papillary thyroid cancer or a benign thyroid nodule (not recorded which). Some clones in this sample may be carry-over from other donors' samples. Each CDR3 is given without its conserved first and last residue. The order of the fields is J gene, V gene, D gene, CDR3 protein. D genes are given only for firm matches.

TRBJ2-7,TRBV3-1,-,ASSPKGSYEQY
TRBJ1-6,TRBV6-1,-,ASRGIGTPLH
TRBJ2-3,TRBV3-1,TRBD2,ASSQDSGAPSTDTQY
TRBJ1-1,TRBV20-1,-,SARYAQGCATEAF
TRBJ1-1,TRBV20-1,TRBD1,SAAAGGDTEAF
TRBJ2-7,TRBV28,TRBD2,ASSLSGPTYEQY
TRBJ2-7,TRBV2,TRBD2,ASSRLAGTYEQY
TRBJ2-5,TRBV2,-,ASSEATLGWAGVQETQY
TRBJ2-1,TRBV12-3/TRBV12-4,TRBD2,ASSLGSGSLNEQF
TRBJ2-7,TRBV18,-,ASSPRPGSDYEQY
TRBJ1-4,TRBV15,TRBD1,ATSREQGVGEKLF
TRBJ1-6,TRBV5-5,-,ASSLGSPLH
TRBJ2-1,TRBV9,-,ASSVAADLSHEQF
TRBJ1-2,TRBV7-8,TRBD1,ASSLRQGAIDGYT
TRBJ1-2,TRBV27,-,ASSLTRDGYGYT
TRBJ1-4,TRBV4-1,-,ASSPPLYRSGLKLF
TRBJ2-7,TRBV12-3/TRBV12-4,-,ASSSRGEQY
TRBJ2-3,TRBV6-1,TRBD2,ASSSYGLAGDSTDTQY
TRBJ2-1,TRBV18,-,ASASNEQF
TRBJ2-5,TRBV27,TRBD1,ASTSLTGGNQETQY
TRBJ2-3,TRBV12-5,-,ASGLVVQPGHHTDTQY
TRBJ1-5,TRBV7-3,TRBD1,ASSYDRGTAKPQH
TRBJ2-7,TRBV19,-,ASSIGDYYEQY
TRBJ2-1,TRBV20-1,TRBD2,SAVPLAGDYNEQF
TRBJ2-7,TRBV30,TRBD2,AWSDPWTSGTYEQY
TRBJ1-1,TRBV7-9,TRBD1,ASSYRDRGYTEAF
TRBJ1-3,TRBV10-3,-,AIRTTGNTIY
TRBJ2-1,TRBV5-1,-,ASSFTGGRTNEQF
TRBJ2-7,TRBV7-9,-,ASSSKGEQY
TRBJ2-1,TRBV10-2,TRBD2,ASSESGSGSFDEQF
TRBJ2-7,TRBV9,-,ASSEGSGVYEQY
TRBJ1-2,TRBV20-1,-,SASRTGLSDYGYT
TRBJ2-7,TRBV18,-,ASSSQQASYEQY
TRBJ1-2,TRBV28,-,ASSLPPPNWLNYGYT
TRBJ2-7,TRBV2,-,ASSKREFVHEQY
TRBJ2-2,TRBV6-1,TRBD2,ASSGLAGGPGELF
TRBJ2-7,TRBV6-1,TRBD1,ASRRQGYEQY
TRBJ2-1,TRBV13,-,ASSYSGPWSSYNEQF
TRBJ2-3,TRBV3-1,TRBD2,ASSQDGLAGVDTQY
TRBJ2-5,TRBV20-1,-,SARPVDVLGETQY